Presented here are 25 T cell receptor beta chains from one specimen sequenced in a study of cytomegalovirus exposure and HLA in healthy donors. Primers: 60 Vbeta forward and 13 Jbeta reverse. Measured with immunoSEQ multiplex PCR; TCRdb has only the in-frame clones, and not every one. The table records roughly 77,000 clones, 75% to 80% of them present only once. Sequencing input: PBMCs. The receptors were gathered from a man aged 40-49 years in good health and CMV-seronegative.

This clone was seen only a few times. One end of the junction does not line up with germline, which may come from a read error. The chain uses TRBV6-6 and TRBJ1-1, with 11 bases that match TRBD1. The germline gives CDR1 MNHNY, CDR2 SVGAGI (reference sequence). The CDR3 is 11 residues long. CDR3 bases: TGTGCCAGCAGGAGGACAGGGGGCGTTCTCTTT. It specifies CASRRTGGVLF.

This clone was detected only a few times. This chain connects TRBV30 to TRBJ2-1; 15 nucleotides agree with TRBD2. The CDR3 covers 19 residues. Germline V gives CDR1 GTSNPN, CDR2 SVGIG (reference sequence). The J segment lost 0 bases and the V segment lost 2 bases, leaving 8 bases of the junction unmatched. The chain's CDR3 is CAWSKGLAGGPNSYNEQFF. CDR3 DNA: TGTGCCTGGAGTAAAGGACTAGCGGGAGGGCCGAACTCCTACAATGAGCAGTTCTTC.

J is TRBJ2-2 and V is TRBV15; 11 bases agree with TRBD2. Germline loops: CDR1 LNHNV, CDR2 YYDKDF (reference sequence). V lost 3 bases to trimming and J lost 4 bases; unmatched junction nucleotides: 13. The CDR3 has 19 amino acids. CDR3 region: CATSSSQALAGVSTGELFF. For the CDR3, the DNA is TGTGCCACCAGCAGTTCCCAAGCACTAGCGGGAGTAAGCACCGGGGAGCTGTTTTTT.

V and J are TRBV15 and TRBJ2-2, with D maybe TRBD1 (5 bases). Trimming shortened V by 0 bases and J by 0 bases, and 8 bases separated the two germline ends. Germline V gene data show CDR1 as LNHNV and CDR2 as YYDKDF (reference sequence). This CDR3 has 16 residues. This CDR3 is CATSREQAPNTGELFF. In DNA, the CDR3 is TGTGCCACCAGCAGAGAACAGGCCCCGAACACCGGGGAGCTGTTTTTT.

V usage is TRBV18 and J usage is TRBJ2-5, with 12 bases fitting TRBD2. V lost 3 bases and J lost 5; bases outside the gene matches: 4. The germline gives CDR1 KGHSH, CDR2 LQKENI. The CDR3 length is 15 residues. In DNA, the CDR3 is TGTGCCAGCTCACCGACTAGCGGGAGTGCGGAGACCCAGTACTTC. As protein: CASSPTSGSAETQYF. Drawing the rest from reference TRBV18 and TRBJ2-5, the complete variable domain is NAGVMQNPRHLVRRRGQEARLRCSPMKGHSHVYWYRQLPEEGLKFMVYLQKENIIDESGMPKERFSAEFPKEGPSILRIQQVVRGDSAAYFCASSPTSGSAETQYFGPGTRLLVL.

The chain uses TRBV5-6 and TRBJ1-5, with a tentative D call TRBD1 (6 bases). Germline loops: CDR1 SGHDT, CDR2 YYEEEE. Trimming took off 4 bases at V and 4 bases at J, with 15 bases between the two ends. CDR3 length: 15 residues. Here the CDR3 DNA reads TGTGCCAGCAGCGCCCGTGAGAGGGGGAATCAGCCCCAGCATTTT. It codes for CASSARERGNQPQHF.

J is TRBJ2-1 and V is TRBV5-1; TRBD2 matches 14 bases. Trimming cost V 4 bases and J 4 bases; bases outside gene matches: 10. The CDR3 has 18 amino acids. Germline V lookup: CDR1 SGHRS, CDR2 YFSETQ. The DNA for the CDR3 is TGCGCCAGCAGCCCCCGGACTAGCGGGAGGATTCAGTACAATGAGCAGTTCTTC. Translation gives CASSPRTSGRIQYNEQFF.

The gene calls are TRBV2 and TRBJ2-7; TRBD1 is a possible D gene (6 bases). V was shortened by 7 bases and J by 0 bases, with 13 bases between the two germline ends. The CDR3 runs 14 residues. CDR1 SNHLY and CDR2 FYNNEI come from the germline V gene. The CDR3 here is CASTRTENSYEQYF. The CDR3 coding sequence is TGTGCCAGCACCCGGACAGAAAACTCCTACGAGCAGTACTTC.

This clone occurred once. The CDR3 DNA is TGTGCCTGGAGTGGGCTAGCGGGAGGATTTATTGCGGCCAAAAACATTCAGTACTTC. It is translated as CAWSGLAGGFIAAKNIQYF. The chain employs TRBV30 and TRBJ2-4; 11 nucleotides agree with TRBD2. This CDR3 region has 19 residues. The V and J ends lost 1 base and 1 base, in that order; junction bases with no gene match: 12. Germline V gene sequence: CDR1 GTSNPN, CDR2 SVGIG (reference sequence).

This clone is medium-sized. The chain recombines TRBV29-1 with TRBJ1-3, with 9 bases aligning to TRBD1. The ends lost 6 bases at V and 3 bases at J; junction bases unmatched: 9. Germline CDR1 reads SQVTM; CDR2 reads ANQGSEA. The CDR3 spans 15 residues. This CDR3 reads CSVSPTGQGGNTIYF. The CDR3 DNA follows: TGCAGCGTCAGCCCCACGGGACAGGGTGGAAACACCATATATTTT.

The chain carries TRBV27 and TRBJ1-5; TRBD1 might be the D (6 bases). The CDR3 consists of 16 residues. The ends were cut back, 6 bases at V and 4 bases at J, with 19 bases in the middle. The V gene's germline CDR1 is MNHEY and CDR2 SMNVEV (reference sequence). CDR3 bases: TGTGCCAGCAGCCCAGGGGAGGGTGGGAGGAATCAGCCCCAGCATTTT. This encodes CASSPGEGGRNQPQHF.

The chain couples TRBV4-3 to TRBJ2-3; D is possibly TRBD2 (5 bases). The V gene lost 0 bases and the J gene lost 8 bases, with 18 bases spanning the gap. This CDR3 region has 16 residues. Germline V gene sequence: CDR1 LGHNA, CDR2 YSLEER. The CDR3 sequence is CASSQETTRTIGTQYF. The CDR3, as DNA: TGCGCCAGCAGCCAAGAGACAACTAGGACGATCGGTACGCAGTATTTT.

The chain carries TRBV2 and TRBJ1-1; D gene ambiguous. V shed 4 bases and J shed 11 bases, with 14 bases lying between them. The CDR3 runs to 12 residues. Germline values: CDR1 SNHLY, CDR2 FYNNEI. For the CDR3, the DNA is TGTGCCAGCAGTGCCGGACTGTGCGGGGCTTTCTTT. It translates to CASSAGLCGAFF.

Only one count was recorded for this clone. As the CDR3 is not closed by the conserved phenylalanine or tryptophan, this likely results from a read error. The DNA is left out, because the CDR3 cannot be placed on it with certainty; the CDR3 is given as TCRdb lists it. CDR3 sequence reads: CASSPSGDNTFRV. The rearrangement uses TRBV28 and TRBJ1-1; TRBD1 reflects the table's D call only, with no check against the DNA. Germline loops: CDR1 MDHEN, CDR2 SYDVKM. The length of the CDR3 is 13 amino acids, counting both ends.

This chain connects TRBV7-9 to TRBJ2-7; the D is unclear. Trimming pared 5 bases from V and 4 bases from J, leaving 9 bases between. This CDR3 is 12 amino acids long. CDR1 and CDR2 from the germline V gene are SEHNR and FQNEAQ (reference sequence). The CDR3 region is CASSPRLYEQYF. CDR3 nucleotide sequence: TGTGCCAGCAGCCCTAGGTTATACGAGCAGTACTTC. Full variable domain (remainder filled in from reference TRBV7-9 and TRBJ2-7): DTGVSQNPRHKITKRGQNVTFRCDPISEHNRLYWYRQTLGQGPEFLTYFQNEAQLEKSRLLSDRFSAERPKGSFSTLEIQRTEQGDSAMYLCASSPRLYEQYFGPGTRLTVT.

The rearrangement uses TRBV19 and TRBJ1-3; the D gene is possibly TRBD1 (5 bases). V dropped 5 bases and J dropped 7 bases, with 9 bases sitting between them. This CDR3 spans 12 amino acids. Germline V lookup: CDR1 LNHDA, CDR2 SQIVND (reference sequence). The CDR3 DNA is TGTGCCAGTAGTCCAGGGTTCAACACCATATATTTT. This sequence encodes CASSPGFNTIYF.

The rearrangement uses TRBV4-1 and TRBJ1-4; D unclear. The CDR3 is 15 amino acids. Germline CDR1 is MGHRA and CDR2 is YSYEKL. The V end was cut by 0 bases, the J end by 10 bases, with 15 bases between. The CDR3 spells CASSQDFLVNGKLFF. In DNA, the CDR3 is TGCGCCAGCAGCCAAGATTTCCTGGTCAACGGAAAACTGTTTTTT.

The chain uses TRBV6-5 and TRBJ1-5, with TRBD1 matching over 8 bases. The CDR3 totals 16 residues. In germline, CDR1 is MNHEY, CDR2 SVGAGI. V trimming: 4 bases; J trimming: 6 bases; junction bases outside the gene matches: 11. In nucleotides, the CDR3 is TGTGCCAGCAGTTTCACAGGGGGTGGGCTTCGTCAGCCCCAGCATTTT. Translated, it gives CASSFTGGGLRQPQHF.

The J gene is TRBJ2-7, the V gene TRBV28, with TRBD2 as a possible D gene (5 bases). Looked up from germline, CDR1 is MDHEN and CDR2 is SYDVKM. V was shortened by 6 bases and J by 0 bases, with 18 bases between the two germline ends. The CDR3 length is 16 residues. CDR3: CASSFPRTLSSYEQYF. As DNA, the CDR3 is TGTGCCAGCAGCTTTCCCCGGACTCTTAGCTCCTACGAGCAGTACTTC.

The chain links TRBV4-3 to TRBJ2-3; tentatively, D is TRBD1 (6 bases). Germline CDR1 LGHNA, CDR2 YSLEER. The CDR3 extends over 19 amino acids. With 0 bases removed from V and 4 bases from J, the gap between germline ends came to 23 bases. CDR3 DNA: TGCGCCAGCAGCCAAGAAGGGGGTAAGGCACTCCCGCTCCCAGATACGCAGTATTTT. Amino acids: CASSQEGGKALPLPDTQYF.

The chain has TRBV27 and TRBJ2-7; perhaps TRBD2 as D (6 bases). Per germline, CDR1 MNHEY and CDR2 SMNVEV (reference sequence). The CDR3 is 18 amino acids. V lost 3 bases and J lost 5, with 26 bases in between. CDR3 bases: TGTGCCAGCAGTTTCTCGGGACTCCCGCCTTCTCTGGGCCACGAGCAGTACTTC. This translates into CASSFSGLPPSLGHEQYF.

The J gene is TRBJ1-5, the V gene TRBV9; D remains unclear. This CDR3 spans 14 amino acids. The germline CDR1 and CDR2 sequences are SGDLS and YYNGEE. With 0 bases removed from V and 5 bases from J, the gap between germline ends came to 9 bases. CDR3 bases: TGTGCCAGCAGCGTAGGCATCGGGGATCAGCCCCAGCATTTT. It encodes CASSVGIGDQPQHF.

This clone was detected only once. V gene TRBV10-3 combines with J gene TRBJ1-6; TRBD1 aligns across 7 bases. V was pared by 0 bases and J by 6 bases, with 11 bases of the junction left unmatched. Germline assignment: CDR1 ENHRY and CDR2 SYGVKD. This CDR3 region has 18 residues. The CDR3 DNA sequence: TGTGCCATCAGTGAGTCAGACTTGACAGGGATTCTTAATTCACCCCTCCACTTT. Residues: CAISESDLTGILNSPLHF.

The chain employs TRBV27 and TRBJ1-5; D unresolved. Per germline, CDR1 MNHEY and CDR2 SMNVEV (reference sequence). CDR3 length: 14 amino acids. V gave up 2 bases and J gave up 6 bases, with 11 bases separating them. The CDR3 protein is CASSLSLPPQPQHF. CDR3 DNA sequence: TGTGCCAGCAGTTTAAGCCTCCCCCCTCAGCCCCAGCATTTT.

The V and J genes are TRBV10-3 and TRBJ2-7; 12 nucleotides line up with TRBD2. The CDR3 is made up of 18 amino acids. The germline V gene encodes CDR1 ENHRY and CDR2 SYGVKD. V was clipped by 2 bases and J by 0 bases; unmatched bases: 8. This CDR3 reads CAISEGDRLAGDSYEQYF. CDR3 bases: TGTGCCATCAGTGAGGGGGACAGACTAGCGGGAGACTCCTACGAGCAGTACTTC.